The 11 T cell receptor beta chains below were found in one sample sequenced in a study of regulatory T cells in long-lasting Graves disease. The time point: newly diagnosed GD, antithyroid drugs for less than 3 months. Scientists built the TCR library using RNA that was extracted from PBMCs. Libraries of TCR beta came from iRepertoire HTBI primers plus Arm-PCR of CDR3 regions. TCRdb independently ran MiXCR on the multiplex PCR reads; one entry per CDR3 protein. The top ten clones hold roughly 23% of a sample with 420,000 or so distinct CDR3 sequences, roughly 17% of them seen once. These data were likewise used in another study, on T cells in Graves' hyperthyroidism and ophthalmopathy.

Sequencing used peripheral blood mononuclear cells (PBMCs), obtained at new diagnosis, from a patient treated with antithyroid drugs. The source is a woman in her late teens or twenties with Graves disease.

This clonotype was recorded many times. The chain joins TRBV12-3 or TRBV12-4 to TRBJ1-5; D gene unclear. This CDR3 is built from 14 residues. Trimming shortened V by 5 bases and J by 2 bases, and 10 bases separated the two germline ends. CDR3 DNA sequence: TGTGCCAGCAGTCACATCTCGGGCAATCAGCCCCAGCATTTT. This sequence encodes CASSHISGNQPQHF.

This clonotype appeared many times. This rearrangement joins TRBV27 to TRBJ2-7, with 12 bases lining up with TRBD2. The CDR3 covers 17 residues. The germline V gene encodes CDR1 MNHEY and CDR2 SMNVEV (reference sequence). The junction had 12 bases not matched to a gene; V was cut back by 3 bases and J by 6 bases. CDR3 sequence (DNA): TGTGCCAGCAGTTTTTGGGCAGGACTAGCGGGATCGGGCGAGCAGTACTTC. This translates into CASSFWAGLAGSGEQYF.

This chain joins TRBV20-1 and TRBJ1-1, with no clear D. Germline V gives CDR1 DFQATT, CDR2 SNEGSKA (reference sequence). V was cut by 6 bases and J by 6 bases, with 14 bases left in between. The CDR3 is 12 amino acids. The CDR3 loop is CSAPTSGAEAFF. CDR3 coding DNA: TGCAGTGCACCGACGTCCGGGGCTGAAGCTTTCTTT.

This clonotype was observed many times. The V call is TRBV9, the J call TRBJ2-3; TRBD2 agrees at 9 bases. There are 15 residues in the CDR3. J lost 5 bases, V lost 5 bases, and 9 bases had no gene match. Germline values: CDR1 SGDLS, CDR2 YYNGEE. The CDR3 sequence is CASSEIAGAVDTQYF. The DNA of the CDR3 is TGTGCCAGCAGTGAAATAGCGGGAGCTGTAGATACGCAGTATTTT.

This clonotype was seen only a few times. The chain joins TRBV10-3 to TRBJ1-3; D is undetermined. The germline V gene has CDR1 ENHRY and CDR2 SYGVKD. Trimming shortened V by 10 bases and J by 0 bases, and 7 bases separated the two germline ends. The CDR3 runs to 12 residues. In nucleotides, the CDR3 is TGTGCCACCAACCCCTCTGGAAACACCATATATTTT. This encodes CATNPSGNTIYF.

CDR3 protein: CSASDGASGANVLTF. DNA for the CDR3: TGCAGTGCTAGTGACGGTGCCTCTGGGGCCAACGTCCTGACTTTC. The chain has TRBV20-1 and TRBJ2-6, with no clear D. The germline gives CDR1 DFQATT, CDR2 SNEGSKA (reference sequence). The CDR3 is made up of 15 amino acids. Trimming took off 3 bases at V and 0 bases at J, with 9 bases between the two ends.

This clonotype was recorded many times. The chain employs TRBV7-8 and TRBJ2-5; tentatively, D is TRBD1 (6 bases). This CDR3 region has 14 residues. Trimming left V 4 bases short and J 4 bases short, with 13 bases between. Per the germline V gene, CDR1 is SGHVS and CDR2 is FQNEAQ. For the CDR3, the DNA is TGTGCCAGCAGCTCCCGACAGGTTGCAGAGACCCAGTACTTC. It specifies CASSSRQVAETQYF.

In this sample, this clonotype turned up a few times. The chain links TRBV4-2 to TRBJ1-2, with 7 bases identical to TRBD1. After removal of 3 bases from V and 6 bases from J, the junction contained 7 bases not matched to a gene. The CDR3 is 14 amino acids. Germline CDR1 is LGHNA and CDR2 is YNFKEQ. The CDR3 protein is CASSHRDRVDGYTF. The CDR3 DNA is TGTGCCAGCAGCCACCGAGACAGGGTCGATGGCTACACCTTC.

A word on this clonotype: This likely traces to a read error, being one base from a far larger clone. The genes are TRBV6-2 or TRBV6-3 and TRBJ2-7; D ambiguous. Trimming cost V 4 bases and J 4 bases, with 5 bases left between them. The CDR3 is made up of 11 amino acids. Germline lookup yields CDR1 MNHEY and CDR2 SVGEGT. The DNA for the CDR3 is TGTGCCAGCAGTTGTCGATACGAGCAGTACTTC. Translation gives CASSCRYEQYF.

This clonotype occurred many times. The chain combines TRBV7-2 with TRBJ2-1, with TRBD2 as a possible D gene (6 bases). Trimming removed 3 bases at V and 6 bases at J, with 15 bases between. Germline CDR1 and CDR2: SGHTA and FQGNSA. This CDR3 has 15 amino acids. Here the CDR3 reads CASSFTVGGPNEQFF. In DNA, the CDR3 is TGTGCCAGCAGCTTTACAGTGGGGGGTCCCAATGAGCAGTTCTTC.

The chain joins TRBV25-1 to TRBJ2-1, with D tentatively TRBD2 (7 bases). This CDR3 has 15 residues. Trimming left V 6 bases short and J 1 base short, with 13 bases between. CDR1 and CDR2 from the germline V gene are MGHDK and SYGVNS. This CDR3 is CASSPGGVSYNEQFF. The CDR3 coding sequence is TGTGCCAGCAGCCCGGGGGGCGTGTCCTACAATGAGCAGTTCTTC.